The rows below give T cell receptor beta chains drawn from one sample of a study of blood T cell repertoires in COVID-19. The data were produced by immunoSEQ multiplex PCR, yet TCRdb's version contains in-frame clones alone and is incomplete. The table has some 300,000 clones, roughly nine tenths seen once; the top ten hold less than 3.5%. Specimen: PBMCs or T cells enriched from blood (not recorded which). The receptor set was obtained from a woman aged 45 to 65 who had been exposed to COVID-19. CDR3s include the opening cysteine and the closing phenylalanine or tryptophan. A D gene is named only where the DNA matches it firmly. The size field is filled for only some rows; it gives once, few, many or a size class.

V gene,D gene,clone size,J gene,CDR3 protein,CDR3 DNA
TRBV28,NA,NA,TRBJ1-1,CASSPSPGNTEAFF,TGTGCCAGCAGTCCATCCCCGGGGAACACTGAAGCTTTCTTT
TRBV6-5,NA,few,TRBJ2-5,CASSPQGGGAETQYF,TGTGCCAGCAGTCCCCAAGGAGGGGGGGCAGAGACCCAGTACTTC
TRBV4-2,NA,NA,TRBJ2-7,CASSSGVGYEQYF,TGTGCCAGCAGCTCGGGGGTAGGCTACGAGCAGTACTTC
TRBV5-1,TRBD1,NA,TRBJ1-2,CASRYTGGLGYTF,TGCGCCAGCAGGTACACAGGGGGCCTTGGCTACACCTTC
TRBV7-2,TRBD2,once,TRBJ2-1,CASSFGASGGLEQFF,TGTGCCAGCAGCTTTGGGGCTAGCGGGGGCCTTGAGCAGTTCTTC
TRBV18,TRBD1,NA,TRBJ1-4,CASSRDRQEKLFF,TGTGCCAGCTCACGGGACAGACAGGAAAAACTGTTTTTT
TRBV6-5,TRBD1,NA,TRBJ1-1,CASIQGASNTEAFF,TGTGCCAGTATACAGGGGGCGTCGAACACTGAAGCTTTCTTT
TRBV19,NA,once,TRBJ2-5,CASSTGLSGSETQYF,TGTGCCAGTAGTACGGGGTTGAGCGGGTCGGAGACCCAGTACTTC
TRBV28,TRBD1,NA,TRBJ1-2,CASGTGGASPSGGYTF,TGTGCCAGCGGAACAGGGGGCGCGAGCCCTTCTGGTGGCTACACCTTC
TRBV7-2,TRBD1,NA,TRBJ1-1,CASSLGQGMNTEAFF,TGTGCCAGCAGCTTAGGACAGGGGATGAACACTGAAGCTTTCTTT
TRBV5-6,NA,once,TRBJ2-2,CASSLTTARGELFF,TGTGCCAGCAGCTTGACGACAGCCCGCGGGGAGCTGTTTTTT
TRBV7-9,NA,NA,TRBJ2-7,CASSFTGRSYEQYF,TGTGCCAGCAGTTTTACTGGCAGGTCCTACGAGCAGTACTTC
TRBV21-1,NA,NA,TRBJ1-5,CASSKCPLSQPQHF,TGTGCCAGCAGCAAATGTCCTTTATCCCAGCCCCAGCATTTT
TRBV7-2,NA,NA,TRBJ2-5,CASSLVSGGSETQYF,TGTGCCAGCAGCTTAGTGTCCGGAGGGTCCGAGACCCAGTACTTC
TRBV5-5,NA,few,TRBJ1-2,CASSLDFLPGSLYGYTF,TGTGCCAGCAGCTTGGATTTTCTGCCAGGGTCCCTCTATGGCTACACCTTC
TRBV4-2,NA,NA,TRBJ1-5,CASSQEQLKNQPQHF,TGTGCCAGCAGCCAAGAACAGTTAAAGAATCAGCCCCAGCATTTT
TRBV28,NA,NA,TRBJ1-3,CASSLGGAGNTIYF,TGTGCCAGCAGTTTGGGGGGGGCTGGAAACACCATATATTTT
TRBV2,TRBD2,few,TRBJ2-1,CALGLAGGRRNEQFF,TGTGCCCTCGGGCTAGCGGGGGGACGAAGGAATGAGCAGTTCTTC
TRBV7-2,TRBD2,NA,TRBJ2-5,CASTLGGGEQETQYF,TGTGCCAGCACCCTAGGCGGGGGGGAACAAGAGACCCAGTACTTC
TRBV19,TRBD1,NA,TRBJ2-4,CASSIGQGGAKNIQYF,TGTGCCAGTAGTATAGGACAGGGGGGAGCCAAAAACATTCAGTACTTC
TRBV6-5,TRBD1,NA,TRBJ1-1,CASSYSDRRNTEAFF,TGTGCCAGCAGTTACTCGGACAGGAGGAACACTGAAGCTTTCTTT
TRBV4-2,NA,NA,TRBJ1-1,CASSQGAGRNTEAFF,TGTGCCAGCAGCCAAGGGGCGGGACGGAACACTGAAGCTTTCTTT
TRBV2,NA,NA,TRBJ1-5,CASSEFQGNQPQHF,TGTGCCAGCAGTGAATTCCAGGGCAATCAGCCCCAGCATTTT
TRBV5-6,TRBD1,NA,TRBJ1-3,CASSEPGQRGNTIYF,TGTGCCAGCAGCGAGCCGGGACAGCGAGGAAACACCATATATTTT
TRBV11-2,TRBD2,NA,TRBJ2-1,CASSLDRAGVINEQFF,TGTGCCAGCAGCTTAGATAGAGCGGGGGTAATCAATGAGCAGTTCTTC
TRBV7-2,NA,NA,TRBJ1-2,CASSLEGLPYGYTF,TGTGCCAGCAGCTTAGAAGGACTGCCCTATGGCTACACCTTC
TRBV7-8,TRBD2,NA,TRBJ2-1,CASSSLSSGGGEQFF,TGTGCCAGCAGCTCTCTATCTAGCGGGGGGGGTGAGCAGTTCTTC
TRBV11-2,TRBD2,few,TRBJ2-7,CASRGGGEQYF,TGTGCCAGTCGCGGGGGAGGGGAGCAGTACTTC
TRBV6-6,TRBD1,NA,TRBJ2-7,CASSLGQSPFYEQYF,TGTGCCAGCAGTTTGGGACAGTCTCCCTTCTACGAGCAGTACTTC
TRBV6-5,NA,NA,TRBJ1-3,CASHREAYGNTIYF,TGTGCCAGCCACCGAGAAGCTTATGGAAACACCATATATTTT
TRBV5-1,NA,NA,TRBJ2-7,CASSFIGRENSYEQYF,TGCGCCAGCAGCTTTATTGGCAGGGAAAACTCCTACGAGCAGTACTTC
TRBV2,TRBD2,NA,TRBJ2-5,CASNHRGGQETQYF,TGTGCCAGCAACCACCGCGGGGGGCAAGAGACCCAGTACTTC
TRBV30,NA,NA,TRBJ1-5,CAWSRPGGLSNQPQHF,TGTGCCTGGAGCCGTCCGGGGGGGCTGAGCAATCAGCCCCAGCATTTT
TRBV28,TRBD1,NA,TRBJ1-2,CASGGQGVYYGYTF,TGTGCCAGCGGAGGACAGGGTGTCTACTATGGCTACACCTTC
TRBV7-8,NA,NA,TRBJ1-1,CASSFEVSEAFF,TGTGCCAGCAGCTTTGAAGTTAGTGAAGCTTTCTTT
TRBV5-1,TRBD2,NA,TRBJ2-1,CASSFRGVDNEQFF,TGCGCCAGCAGCTTCCGGGGGGTAGACAATGAGCAGTTCTTC
TRBV27,NA,once,TRBJ1-2,CASSFSGGQGQGGYTF,TGTGCCAGCAGTTTTTCGGGGGGGCAGGGGCAGGGAGGTTACACCTTC
TRBV18,NA,NA,TRBJ1-2,CASSQQGGYGYTF,TGTGCCAGCTCACAGCAGGGCGGCTATGGCTACACCTTC
TRBV7-2,NA,NA,TRBJ2-2,CASSSYSAGELFF,TGTGCCAGCAGCTCCTACTCTGCGGGGGAGCTGTTTTTT
TRBV5-1,TRBD2,few,TRBJ2-2,CASSLQRGSTGELFF,TGCGCCAGCAGTTTACAGCGGGGGAGCACCGGGGAGCTGTTTTTT
TRBV7-2,NA,NA,TRBJ1-5,CASSFSGIGQPQHF,TGTGCCAGCAGCTTTTCGGGTATAGGTCAGCCCCAGCATTTT
TRBV3-1/TRBV3-2,NA,NA,TRBJ1-1,CASSQETDFVETEAFF,TGTGCCAGCAGCCAAGAGACAGATTTTGTGGAGACTGAAGCTTTCTTT
TRBV2,TRBD1,NA,TRBJ1-4,CASTGTGDEKLFF,TGTGCCAGCACCGGGACAGGAGATGAAAAACTGTTTTTT
TRBV19,TRBD1,NA,TRBJ1-5,CASSITGVRQPQHF,TGTGCCAGTAGTATAACAGGGGTTCGGCAGCCCCAGCATTTT
TRBV24-1,NA,NA,TRBJ2-1,CATSDRLVRQKQFF,TGTGCCACCAGTGACCGATTAGTGAGGCAAAAGCAGTTCTTC
TRBV5-1,TRBD1,once,TRBJ2-7,CASSSQGISAYEQYF,TGCGCCAGCAGCTCACAGGGGATTTCCGCCTACGAGCAGTACTTC
TRBV12-5,NA,NA,TRBJ1-2,CASGLGAGLQGYTF,TGTGCTAGTGGTTTGGGTGCAGGGCTCCAAGGCTACACCTTC
TRBV7-9,NA,NA,TRBJ2-7,CASSLDTSSQQYF,TGTGCCAGCAGCTTGGACACTAGCTCACAGCAGTACTTC
TRBV3-1/TRBV3-2,TRBD1,NA,TRBJ1-1,CASSQYGQGSTEAFF,TGTGCCAGCAGCCAGTACGGACAGGGGAGCACTGAAGCTTTCTTT
TRBV28,NA,NA,TRBJ2-7,CASSKQGYYEQYF,TGTGCCAGCAGTAAACAGGGATACTACGAGCAGTACTTC
TRBV4-2,TRBD2,NA,TRBJ2-2,CASSQVLLAGGNTGELFF,TGTGCCAGCAGCCAAGTGCTACTAGCGGGGGGGAACACCGGGGAGCTGTTTTTT
TRBV5-6,NA,NA,TRBJ1-5,CASRTSTGGNQPQHF,TGTGCCAGCAGAACCTCGACAGGAGGCAATCAGCCCCAGCATTTT
TRBV18,TRBD1,NA,TRBJ1-5,CASSPGTGINQPQHF,TGTGCCAGCTCACCCGGGACAGGGATAAATCAGCCCCAGCATTTT
TRBV5-1,TRBD2,NA,TRBJ2-1,CASSQGLANANEQFF,TGCGCCAGCAGCCAGGGACTAGCGAATGCGAATGAGCAGTTCTTC
TRBV6-5,NA,once,TRBJ1-5,CASSRDSFQPQHF,TGTGCCAGCAGTCGAGACAGTTTTCAGCCCCAGCATTTT
TRBV7-2,TRBD2,NA,TRBJ2-7,CASSTPGLAGGPFMYEQYF,TGTGCCAGCAGCACCCCGGGACTAGCGGGGGGGCCTTTTATGTACGAGCAGTACTTC
TRBV6-5,TRBD1,NA,TRBJ1-1,CASSYGGGTGQGEAFF,TGTGCCAGCAGTTACGGAGGCGGGACAGGGCAGGGTGAAGCTTTCTTT
TRBV9,TRBD1,NA,TRBJ2-1,CASSVGGTDYNEQFF,TGTGCCAGCAGCGTAGGGGGGACAGACTACAATGAGCAGTTCTTC
TRBV5-8,TRBD2,NA,TRBJ2-2,CASSLGLAGNTGELFF,TGTGCCAGCAGCTTGGGGCTAGCGGGGAACACCGGGGAGCTGTTTTTT